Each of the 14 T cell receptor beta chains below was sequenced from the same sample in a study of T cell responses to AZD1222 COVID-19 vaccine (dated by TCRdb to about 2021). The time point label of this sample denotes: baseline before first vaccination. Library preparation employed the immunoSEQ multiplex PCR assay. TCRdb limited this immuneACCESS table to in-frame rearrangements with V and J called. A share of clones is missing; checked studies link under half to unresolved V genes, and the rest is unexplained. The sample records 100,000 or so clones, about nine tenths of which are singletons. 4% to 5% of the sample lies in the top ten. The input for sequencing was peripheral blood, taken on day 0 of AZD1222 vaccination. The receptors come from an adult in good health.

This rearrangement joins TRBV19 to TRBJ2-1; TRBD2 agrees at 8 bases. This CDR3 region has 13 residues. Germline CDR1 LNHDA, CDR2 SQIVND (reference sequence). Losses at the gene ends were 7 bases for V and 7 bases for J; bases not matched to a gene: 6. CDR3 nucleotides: TGTGCCAGTACCCCGGGCGGGGGGAATGAGCAGTTCTTC. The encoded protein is CASTPGGGNEQFF.

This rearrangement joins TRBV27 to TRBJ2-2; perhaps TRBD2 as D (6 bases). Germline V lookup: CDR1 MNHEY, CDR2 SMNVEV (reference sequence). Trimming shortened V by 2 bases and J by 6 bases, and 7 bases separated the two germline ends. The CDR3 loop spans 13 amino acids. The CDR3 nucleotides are TGTGCCAGCAGTTTAGGAGGGTCCGGGGAGCTGTTTTTT. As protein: CASSLGGSGELFF.

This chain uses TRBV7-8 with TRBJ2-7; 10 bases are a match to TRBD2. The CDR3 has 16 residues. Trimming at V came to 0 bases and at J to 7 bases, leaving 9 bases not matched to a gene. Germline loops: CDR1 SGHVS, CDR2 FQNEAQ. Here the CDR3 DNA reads TGTGCCAGCAGCTTAGCCGGTCTAGCGGGGGTTGGGGAGCAGTACTTC. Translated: CASSLAGLAGVGEQYF.

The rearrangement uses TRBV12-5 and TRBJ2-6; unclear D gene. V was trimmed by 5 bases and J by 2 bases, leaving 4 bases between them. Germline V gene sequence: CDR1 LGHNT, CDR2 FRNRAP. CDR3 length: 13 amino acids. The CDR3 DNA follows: TGTGCTAGTGGTCCAACTGGGGCCAACGTCCTGACTTTC. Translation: CASGPTGANVLTF.

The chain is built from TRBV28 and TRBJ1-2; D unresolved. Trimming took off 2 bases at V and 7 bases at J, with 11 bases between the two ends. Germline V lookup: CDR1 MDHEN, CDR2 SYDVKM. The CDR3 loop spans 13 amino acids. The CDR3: CASSLDIGVGYTF. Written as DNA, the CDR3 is TGTGCCAGCAGTTTAGACATCGGGGTTGGCTACACCTTC.

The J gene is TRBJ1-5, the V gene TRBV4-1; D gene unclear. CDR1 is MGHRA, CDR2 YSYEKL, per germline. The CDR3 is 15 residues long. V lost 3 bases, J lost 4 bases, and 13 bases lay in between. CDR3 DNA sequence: TGCGCCAGCAGCCACCCGGGTCTGGAGAATCAGCCCCAGCATTTT. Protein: CASSHPGLENQPQHF.

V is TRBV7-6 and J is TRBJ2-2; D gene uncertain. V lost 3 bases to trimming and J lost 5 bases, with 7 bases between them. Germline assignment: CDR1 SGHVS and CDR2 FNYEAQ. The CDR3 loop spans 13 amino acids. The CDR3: CASSFAVTGELFF. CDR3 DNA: TGTGCCAGCAGCTTCGCGGTAACCGGGGAGCTGTTTTTT.

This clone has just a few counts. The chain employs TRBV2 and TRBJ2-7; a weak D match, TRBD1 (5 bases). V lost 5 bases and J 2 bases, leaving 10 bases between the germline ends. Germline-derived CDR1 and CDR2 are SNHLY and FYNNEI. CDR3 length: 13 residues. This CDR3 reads CASSIHRTYEQYF. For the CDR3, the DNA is TGTGCCAGCAGTATACACAGGACCTACGAGCAGTACTTC.

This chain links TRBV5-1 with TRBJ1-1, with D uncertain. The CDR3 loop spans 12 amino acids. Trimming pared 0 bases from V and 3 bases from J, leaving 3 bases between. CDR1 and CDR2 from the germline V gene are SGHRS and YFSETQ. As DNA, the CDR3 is TGCGCCAGCAGCTTGGCCGACACTGAAGCTTTCTTT. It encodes CASSLADTEAFF. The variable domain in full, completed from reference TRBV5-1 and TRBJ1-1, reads KAGVTQTPRYLIKTRGQQVTLSCSPISGHRSVSWYQQTPGQGLQFLFEYFSETQRNKGNFPGRFSGRQFSNSRSEMNVSTLELGDSALYLCASSLADTEAFFGQGTRLTVV.

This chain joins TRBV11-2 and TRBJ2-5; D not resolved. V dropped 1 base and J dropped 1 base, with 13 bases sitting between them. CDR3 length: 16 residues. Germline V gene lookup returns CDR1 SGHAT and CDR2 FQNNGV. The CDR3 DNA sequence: TGTGCCAGCAGCTTAGTGCCGGCCGATATCCAAGAGACCCAGTACTTC. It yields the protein CASSLVPADIQETQYF.

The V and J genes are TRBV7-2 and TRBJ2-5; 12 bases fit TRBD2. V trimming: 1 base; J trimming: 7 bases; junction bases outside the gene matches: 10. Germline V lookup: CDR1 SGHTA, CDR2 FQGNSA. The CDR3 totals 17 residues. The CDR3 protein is CASSLGGLAGPVGTQYF. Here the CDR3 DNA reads TGTGCCAGCAGCTTAGGAGGACTAGCGGGGCCAGTTGGGACCCAGTACTTC.

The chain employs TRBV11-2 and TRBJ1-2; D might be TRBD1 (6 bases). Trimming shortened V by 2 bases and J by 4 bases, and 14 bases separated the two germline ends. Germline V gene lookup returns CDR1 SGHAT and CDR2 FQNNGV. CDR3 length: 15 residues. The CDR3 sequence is CASSLNYRESYGYTF. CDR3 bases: TGTGCCAGCAGCTTAAATTACAGGGAGTCCTATGGCTACACCTTC.

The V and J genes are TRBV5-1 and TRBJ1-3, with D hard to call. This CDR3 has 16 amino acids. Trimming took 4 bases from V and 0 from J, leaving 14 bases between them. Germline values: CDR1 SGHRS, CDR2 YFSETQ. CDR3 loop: CASSPGRPGSGNTIYF. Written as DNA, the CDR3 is TGCGCCAGCAGCCCCGGACGCCCCGGCTCTGGAAACACCATATATTTT.

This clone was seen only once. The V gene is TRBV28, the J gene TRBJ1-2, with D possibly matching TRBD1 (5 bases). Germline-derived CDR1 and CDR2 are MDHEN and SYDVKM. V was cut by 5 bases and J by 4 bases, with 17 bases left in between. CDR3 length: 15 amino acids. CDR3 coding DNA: TGTGCCAGCAGTGGGGGGGGAGGTCAGGGCTATGGCTACACCTTC. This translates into CASSGGGGQGYGYTF.